The sequence of this T cell receptor beta chain was determined in a study of blood T cell repertoires in COVID-19. The Seattle patients joined while their infection was active and were tracked longitudinally afterward. J lost 4 bases, V lost 6 bases, and 10 bases had no gene match. This CDR3 comprises 17 residues. Germline V CDR1 and CDR2: MNHEY, SMNVEV (reference sequence). Using immunoSEQ multiplex PCR, the repertoire was profiled, and TCRdb retains in-frame clones only, with some absent. The table has a few hundred thousand clones, 70% to 90% seen once; the top ten hold just over 7%. This clonotype was obtained from a woman between 55 and 75 years old with COVID-19, enrolled during active disease. J is TRBJ2-7 and V is TRBV27, with 15 bases identical to TRBD2. The sequenced material came from peripheral blood. The CDR3 loop is CASSLGLAGGLGYEQYF. The CDR3 DNA reads TGTGCCAGCAGCCTGGGACTAGCGGGGGGACTTGGATACGAGCAGTACTTC.